This TCR beta chain was documented in a study of blood T cells in healthy people across ages. Primed by a sample-barcoded 5' primer and a J-beta primer mix, a second PCR proceeded for about 6 to 12 cycles. TCRdb recomputed calls from the 5' RACE reads with MiXCR, one row per CDR3 protein. The repertoire includes 700,000 or so distinct CDR3 sequences, around 43% of them detected once, and 30% sits in the top ten. V was pared by 5 bases and J by 13 bases, with 8 bases of the junction left unmatched. CDR1 MNHEY and CDR2 SVGEGT come from the germline V gene. The CDR3 has 12 amino acids. The receptor was derived from a man older than 75 in good health. The specimen sequenced was blood. This chain connects TRBV6-2 or TRBV6-3 to TRBJ2-1, with 7 nucleotides matching TRBD2. CDR3 in DNA: TGTGCCAGCAGTCGGGACTACCTTGTACAGTTCTTC. Protein: CASSRDYLVQFF.